One and the same sample provided the 10 T cell receptor beta chains below, sequenced in a study of OX40 agonist ivuxolimab in advanced cancers. Some clones are missing from TCRdb's copy, which holds only in-frame ones; the method was immunoSEQ multiplex PCR. The data contain tens of thousands of clones, 89% of them seen just once; the ten biggest clones take up around 0.34%. The material was CD4+ or CD8+ T cells sorted from blood, obtained in a trial of the OX40 agonist ivuxolimab. The receptors derive from an adult with an advanced solid tumor such as melanoma, head and neck, liver or kidney cancer.

The rearrangement joins TRBV4-3 to TRBJ1-2; 8 bases match TRBD1. Germline V gives CDR1 LGHNA, CDR2 YSLEER. The V and J ends lost 0 bases and 2 bases, in that order; junction bases with no gene match: 2. The CDR3 runs to 15 residues. This CDR3 reads CASSQDGQGNYGYTF. The CDR3 region has the DNA TGCGCCAGCAGCCAAGATGGACAGGGAAACTATGGCTACACCTTC.

This chain links TRBV9 with TRBJ2-5; D unresolved. Germline CDR1 is SGDLS and CDR2 is YYNGEE. The CDR3 sequence is 14 residues long. V gave up 0 bases and J gave up 5 bases, with 11 bases separating them. The CDR3 here is CASSVAPDGETQYF. In nucleotides, the CDR3 is TGTGCCAGCAGCGTAGCCCCGGACGGGGAGACCCAGTACTTC.

This clone appeared once. The chain recombines TRBV28 with TRBJ1-2; D is unresolved. This CDR3 has 11 amino acids. V dropped 8 bases and J dropped 2 bases, with 6 bases sitting between them. Germline V lookup: CDR1 MDHEN, CDR2 SYDVKM. The CDR3 spells CASRANYGYTF. CDR3 nucleotides: TGTGCCAGCCGGGCGAACTATGGCTACACCTTC.

The chain employs TRBV2 and TRBJ1-2; 9 bases line up with TRBD1. The CDR3 runs 14 residues. Germline values: CDR1 SNHLY, CDR2 FYNNEI. V trimming: 6 bases; J trimming: 2 bases; junction bases outside the gene matches: 4. The CDR3 DNA is TGTGCCAGCAGAGCAGGGACAGGGAACTATGGCTACACCTTC. Amino acids: CASRAGTGNYGYTF.

The chain recombines TRBV30 with TRBJ2-1; a weak D match, TRBD2 (6 bases). Trimming stripped 0 bases from V and 8 bases from J, with 17 bases between. The CDR3 covers 15 residues. Germline V gene lookup returns CDR1 GTSNPN and CDR2 SVGIG (reference sequence). The CDR3 reads CAWSVGVREEYEQFF. Written as DNA, the CDR3 is TGTGCCTGGAGTGTAGGGGTGAGGGAGGAGTATGAGCAGTTCTTC.

The chain combines TRBV4-2 with TRBJ1-3; D gene unclear. Germline loops: CDR1 LGHNA, CDR2 YNFKEQ. The CDR3 contains 15 residues. Trimming took off 1 base at V and 0 bases at J, with 7 bases between the two ends. The CDR3 region is CASSQARHSGNTIYF. The CDR3 DNA is TGTGCCAGCAGCCAAGCTCGTCACTCTGGAAACACCATATATTTT.

The chain joins TRBV11-2 to TRBJ2-7, with 7 nucleotides matching TRBD1. Looked up from germline, CDR1 is SGHAT and CDR2 is FQNNGV. The trim removed 5 bases at V and 2 bases at J, leaving 6 bases unmatched. The CDR3 runs 14 residues. The CDR3 sequence is CASSPLRGTYEQYF. In nucleotides, the CDR3 is TGTGCCAGCAGCCCCCTCAGGGGGACCTACGAGCAGTACTTC.

The J gene is TRBJ2-5, the V gene TRBV10-2; TRBD1 matches 8 bases. The CDR3 is 14 residues long. With 3 bases clipped from V and 3 bases from J, the junction kept 3 bases outside the gene matches. Germline CDR1 is WSHSY and CDR2 is SAAADI. The CDR3 is CASSDRTGKETQYF. The CDR3, as DNA: TGCGCCAGCAGTGACCGGACAGGGAAAGAGACCCAGTACTTC.

This clone showed up just a few times. The V gene is TRBV30, the J gene TRBJ1-1, with D possibly TRBD1 on 6 matching bases. CDR1 and CDR2 from the germline V gene are GTSNPN and SVGIG (reference sequence). CDR3 length equals 18 residues. V lost 0 bases and J 0 bases, leaving 20 bases between the germline ends. As DNA, the CDR3 is TGTGCCTGGAGTGTTTTATGGGGGCGCGGAGGGATGAACACTGAAGCTTTCTTT. This sequence encodes CAWSVLWGRGGMNTEAFF.

This clone has only one observation. This chain connects TRBV7-3 to TRBJ2-2; 7 bases are shared with TRBD2. V lost 6 bases, J lost 1 base, and 5 bases stayed unmatched. Germline V gene data show CDR1 as SGHTA and CDR2 as FQGTGA. This CDR3 has 15 residues. The CDR3 nucleotides are TGTGCCAGCAGTCCACAGCGGGAGAACACCGGGGAGCTGTTTTTT. This codes for CASSPQRENTGELFF.